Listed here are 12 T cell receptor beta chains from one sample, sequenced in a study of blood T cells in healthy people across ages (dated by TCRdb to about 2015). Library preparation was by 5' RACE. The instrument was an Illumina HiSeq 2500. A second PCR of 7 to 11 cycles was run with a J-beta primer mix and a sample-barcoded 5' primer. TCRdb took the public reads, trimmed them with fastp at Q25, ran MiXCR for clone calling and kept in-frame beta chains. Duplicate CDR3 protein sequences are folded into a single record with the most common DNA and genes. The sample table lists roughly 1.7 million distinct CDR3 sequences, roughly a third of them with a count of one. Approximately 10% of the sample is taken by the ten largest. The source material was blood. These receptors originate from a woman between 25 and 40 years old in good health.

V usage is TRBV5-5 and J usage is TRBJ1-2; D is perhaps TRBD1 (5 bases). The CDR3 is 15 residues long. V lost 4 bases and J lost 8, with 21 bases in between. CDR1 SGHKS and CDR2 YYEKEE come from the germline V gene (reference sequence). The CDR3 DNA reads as TGTGCCAGCAGCGTCGAGACAGCCTTACCGAACGGCTACACCTTC. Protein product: CASSVETALPNGYTF.

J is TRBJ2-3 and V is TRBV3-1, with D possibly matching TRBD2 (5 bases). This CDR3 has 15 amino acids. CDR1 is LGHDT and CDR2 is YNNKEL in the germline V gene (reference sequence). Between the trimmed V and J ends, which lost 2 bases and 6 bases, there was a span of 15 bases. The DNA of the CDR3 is TGTGCCAGCAGCCAACTAATCCGGACGGGGGATACGCAGTATTTT. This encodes CASSQLIRTGDTQYF.

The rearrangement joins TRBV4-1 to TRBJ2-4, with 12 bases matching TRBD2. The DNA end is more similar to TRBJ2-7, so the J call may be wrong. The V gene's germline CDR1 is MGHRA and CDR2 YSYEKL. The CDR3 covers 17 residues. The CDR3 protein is CASSQVLAGGPYYEQYF. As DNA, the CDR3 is TGCGCCAGCAGCCAAGTACTAGCGGGGGGACCTTACTACGAGCAGTACTTC.

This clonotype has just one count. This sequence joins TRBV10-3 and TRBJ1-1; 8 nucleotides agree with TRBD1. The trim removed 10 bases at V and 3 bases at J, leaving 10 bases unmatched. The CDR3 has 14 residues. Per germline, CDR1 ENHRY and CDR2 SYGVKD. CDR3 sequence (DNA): TGTGCCACCCTAAGGACAGGGTCGGACACTGAAGCTTTCTTT. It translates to CATLRTGSDTEAFF.

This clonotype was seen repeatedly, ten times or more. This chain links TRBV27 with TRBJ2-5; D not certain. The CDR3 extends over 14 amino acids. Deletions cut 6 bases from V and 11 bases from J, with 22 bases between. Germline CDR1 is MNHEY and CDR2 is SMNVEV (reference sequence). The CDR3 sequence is CASRRRRLDLEQYF. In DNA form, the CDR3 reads TGTGCCAGCAGGCGACGGCGGCTAGATTTAGAGCAGTACTTC.

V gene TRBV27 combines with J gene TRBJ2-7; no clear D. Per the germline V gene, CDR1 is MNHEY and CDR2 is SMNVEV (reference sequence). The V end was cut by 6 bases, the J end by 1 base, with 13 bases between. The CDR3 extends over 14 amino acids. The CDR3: CASRTGNPSYEQYF. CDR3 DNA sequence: TGTGCCAGCAGAACGGGTAACCCTTCCTACGAGCAGTACTTC.

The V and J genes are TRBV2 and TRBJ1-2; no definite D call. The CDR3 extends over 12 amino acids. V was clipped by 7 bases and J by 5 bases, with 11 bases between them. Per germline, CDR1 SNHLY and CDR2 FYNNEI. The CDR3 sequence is CASTNQEYGYTF. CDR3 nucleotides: TGTGCCAGCACTAACCAAGAATATGGCTACACCTTC. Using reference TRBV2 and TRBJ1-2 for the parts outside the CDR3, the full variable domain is EPEVTQTPSHQVTQMGQEVILRCVPISNHLYFYWYRQILGQKVEFLVSFYNNEISEKSEIFDDQFSVERPDGSNFTLKIRSTKLEDSAMYFCASTNQEYGYTFGSGTRLTVV.

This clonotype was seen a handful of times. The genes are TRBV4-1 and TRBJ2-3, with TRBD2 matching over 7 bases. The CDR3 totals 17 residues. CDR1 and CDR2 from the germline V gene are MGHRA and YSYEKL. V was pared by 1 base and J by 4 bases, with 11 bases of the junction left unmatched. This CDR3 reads CASSQGEPSGVADTQYF. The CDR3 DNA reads TGCGCCAGCAGCCAAGGAGAACCGAGCGGGGTCGCAGATACGCAGTATTTT.

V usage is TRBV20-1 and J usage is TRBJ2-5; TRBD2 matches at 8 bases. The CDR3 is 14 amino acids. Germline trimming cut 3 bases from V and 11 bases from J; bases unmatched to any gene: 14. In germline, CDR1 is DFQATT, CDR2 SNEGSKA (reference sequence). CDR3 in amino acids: CSASPPAGVREQYF. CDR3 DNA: TGCAGTGCTAGTCCCCCAGCGGGAGTAAGGGAGCAGTACTTC.

The CDR3 DNA reads as TGCAGTGCTATCAGGGGGCAAGAGACCCAGTACTTC. Amino acids: CSAIRGQETQYF. The chain is built from TRBV20-1 and TRBJ2-5; 7 nucleotides match TRBD1. This CDR3 is built from 12 residues. CDR1 is DFQATT, CDR2 SNEGSKA, per germline (reference sequence). V lost 4 bases and J lost 2; bases outside the gene matches: 1.

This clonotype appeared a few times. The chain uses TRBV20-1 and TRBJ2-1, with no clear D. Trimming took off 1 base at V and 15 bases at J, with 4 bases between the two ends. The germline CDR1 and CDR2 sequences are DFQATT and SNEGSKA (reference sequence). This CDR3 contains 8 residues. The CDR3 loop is CSARVWFF. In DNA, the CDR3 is TGCAGTGCTAGAGTTTGGTTCTTC.

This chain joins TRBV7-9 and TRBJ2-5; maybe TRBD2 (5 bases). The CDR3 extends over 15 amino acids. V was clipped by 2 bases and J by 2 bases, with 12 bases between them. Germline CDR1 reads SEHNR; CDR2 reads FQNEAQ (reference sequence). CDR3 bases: TGTGCCAGCAGCTTATGGTCCGGGATACAAGAGACCCAGTACTTC. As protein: CASSLWSGIQETQYF.